The present TCR beta chain was sequenced within a study of radiotherapy plus CTLA-4 blockade in lung cancer. The protocol was immunoSEQ multiplex PCR, while the TCRdb copy is restricted to in-frame clones and leaves out a portion. The sample shows over 60,000 clones, about 88% of them seen only once. Regarding the study as a whole: Early shifts in blood T cell clones, with interferon-beta, reportedly predicted response best. Radiotherapy was combined with ipilimumab, and tumor-derived TCR clones then expanded in blood.

The CDR3 has 11 residues. Germline V lookup: CDR1 SEHNR, CDR2 FQNEAQ (reference sequence). Trimming stripped 1 base from V and 5 bases from J, with 3 bases between. Of note for this clone: The antigen is unknown.

Those patients who had chemo-refractory metastatic non-small-cell lung cancer were given focal radiation along with CTLA-4 blockade through ipilimumab. This chain connects TRBV7-9 to TRBJ2-7; D ambiguous. This clonotype originated in a human donor with non-small cell lung cancer who had stable disease on radiotherapy plus ipilimumab. The material sequenced was peripheral blood, taken from a patient treated with radiotherapy plus ipilimumab. CDR3 nucleotides: TGTGCCAGCAGCTTAGACAACGAGCAGTACTTC. This gives the protein CASSLDNEQYF.